These 10 T cell receptor beta chains originate from one sample sequenced in a study of human T cells and chemical hapten exposure. This sample's time point: healthy volunteer bleed at 6 weeks. Unfractionated whole blood yielded the extracted total RNA. From the RACE reads, TCRdb called clonotypes with MiXCR, one entry per CDR3 protein. Among approximately 79,000 distinct CDR3 sequences listed, over 8.5% were seen once. What was sequenced was whole blood. These TCRs come from a male donor in good health. Some clones in this sample may be carry-over from other donors' samples.

The chain combines TRBV4-3 with TRBJ2-4; D gene unclear. Germline V gene lookup returns CDR1 LGHNA and CDR2 YSLEER. The CDR3 loop spans 17 amino acids. V gave up 0 bases and J gave up 1 base, with 13 bases separating them. Here the CDR3 DNA reads TGCGCCAGCAGCCAAGATGTTTTTCCCCAGGCCAAAAACATTCAGTACTTC. As protein: CASSQDVFPQAKNIQYF.

The V and J genes are TRBV5-6 and TRBJ1-1; the D gene is possibly TRBD1 (5 bases). The CDR3 consists of 13 residues. From germline, CDR1 is SGHDT and CDR2 YYEEEE. V was clipped by 4 bases and J by 5 bases, with 12 bases between them. The CDR3 sequence: CASSVGTGTEAFF. CDR3 coding DNA: TGTGCCAGCAGCGTCGGGACTGGAACTGAAGCTTTCTTT. The full variable domain, in which reference TRBV5-6 and TRBJ1-1 provide the parts outside the CDR3, is DAGVTQSPTHLIKTRGQQVTLRCSPKSGHDTVSWYQQALGQGPQFIFQYYEEEERQRGNFPDRFSGHQFPNYSSELNVNALLLGDSALYLCASSVGTGTEAFFGQGTRLTVV.

This chain links TRBV7-3 with TRBJ2-1; no definite D call. The V gene lost 0 bases and the J gene lost 0 bases, with 6 bases spanning the gap. Looked up from germline, CDR1 is SGHTA and CDR2 is FQGTGA. CDR3 length: 15 residues. CDR3 amino acids: CASSLTESSYNEQFF. The CDR3 nucleotides are TGTGCCAGCAGCTTAACGGAGAGCTCCTACAATGAGCAGTTCTTC.

This clonotype was observed a handful of times. The J gene is TRBJ2-1, the V gene TRBV20-1, with D possibly TRBD2 on 5 matching bases. Germline V gene lookup returns CDR1 DFQATT and CDR2 SNEGSKA (reference sequence). CDR3 length equals 15 residues. The V end lost 5 bases, the J end lost 0 bases, and 14 bases lay between the germline ends. The CDR3 region has the DNA TGCAGTGCTGAAAGACTACTCAGCTCCTACAATGAGCAGTTCTTC. Its protein is CSAERLLSSYNEQFF.

This clonotype was observed a few times. This rearrangement joins TRBV7-6 to TRBJ2-7; TRBD2 might be the D (6 bases). The ends were cut back, 1 base at V and 4 bases at J, with 14 bases in the middle. Germline CDR1 reads SGHVS; CDR2 reads FNYEAQ. There are 15 residues in the CDR3. The CDR3 coding sequence is TGTGCCAGCAGCTTAGAGGGTTTGGGGGGATACGAGCAGTACTTC. This codes for CASSLEGLGGYEQYF.

The V and J genes are TRBV18 and TRBJ2-1, with 14 bases matching TRBD2. CDR1 and CDR2 (germline): KGHSH, LQKENI. The CDR3 extends over 15 amino acids. V lost 3 bases and J lost 9; bases outside the gene matches: 4. The CDR3 here is CASSPGLAGGGEQFF. For the CDR3, the DNA is TGTGCCAGCTCACCCGGACTAGCGGGGGGAGGTGAGCAGTTCTTC.

The J gene is TRBJ2-2, the V gene TRBV11-2; 7 nucleotides line up with TRBD1. The V gene's germline CDR1 is SGHAT and CDR2 FQNNGV. J was trimmed by 6 bases and V by 6 bases; bases with no gene match: 1. The CDR3 covers 12 residues. The CDR3 nucleotides are TGTGCCAGCAGTACAGGGGCCGGGGAGCTGTTTTTT. Its translation: CASSTGAGELFF. Full variable domain (outside the CDR3, taken from reference TRBV11-2 and TRBJ2-2): EAGVAQSPRYKIIEKRQSVAFWCNPISGHATLYWYQQILGQGPKLLIQFQNNGVVDDSQLPKDRFSAERLKGVDSTLKIQPAKLEDSAVYLCASSTGAGELFFGEGSRLTVL.

CDR3 in DNA: TGTGCCAGCAGCGCTGGGACAGGGGCAGCCCAGCCCCAGCATTTT. The encoded protein is CASSAGTGAAQPQHF. This sequence joins TRBV5-4 and TRBJ1-5, with 10 positions matching TRBD1. The junction had 8 bases not matched to a gene; V was cut back by 4 bases and J by 7 bases. The CDR3 loop spans 15 amino acids. Germline CDR1 reads SGHNT; CDR2 reads YYREEE (reference sequence).

In this sample, this clonotype turned up a few times. V gene TRBV11-2 combines with J gene TRBJ2-4; 8 bases agree with TRBD1. Germline CDR1 SGHAT, CDR2 FQNNGV. This CDR3 has 17 residues. V trimming: 6 bases; J trimming: 0 bases; junction bases outside the gene matches: 10. This chain's CDR3 is CASSLDRGHIAKNIQYF. The CDR3 nucleotides are TGTGCCAGCAGTCTAGACAGGGGCCATATAGCCAAAAACATTCAGTACTTC. Full variable domain (outside the CDR3, taken from reference TRBV11-2 and TRBJ2-4): EAGVAQSPRYKIIEKRQSVAFWCNPISGHATLYWYQQILGQGPKLLIQFQNNGVVDDSQLPKDRFSAERLKGVDSTLKIQPAKLEDSAVYLCASSLDRGHIAKNIQYFGAGTRLSVL.

This clonotype was picked up one time. At one end, the junction sequence differs from germline, possibly due to a read error. V is TRBV12-3 or TRBV12-4 and J is TRBJ1-3; 7 nucleotides agree with TRBD1. The CDR3 runs 15 residues. In DNA, the CDR3 is TGTGCCTGCAGTTCTACAGGGGTGGTTGGAAACACCATATATTTT. Its translation is CACSSTGVVGNTIYF.